The 29 T cell receptor beta chains below come from one sample, sequenced in a study of T cells in Graves' hyperthyroidism and ophthalmopathy (dated by TCRdb to between 2018 and 2020). The library was generated by multiplex PCR. Sequencing was performed on an Illumina HiSeq 2000. TCR beta CDR3 regions were amplified from RNA transcripts. The TCR CDR3 was subjected to a first round of RT-PCR using the HTBI primer set and the Qiagen OneStep RT-PCR kit. TCRdb reran the public reads through fastp at Q25 and MiXCR, keeping productive beta chains. A single entry per CDR3 protein holds the most common genes and DNA from its merged rows. The sample table lists some 560,000 distinct CDR3 sequences, less than 15% of them with a count of one. The ten largest clones represent approximately 15% of the sample. Sequenced input: blood. These receptors were obtained from a woman aged 35 to 49 with Graves' hyperthyroidism.

Many counts were recorded for this clonotype. The rearrangement uses TRBV30 and TRBJ2-1; D is unclear. The CDR3 is made up of 13 amino acids. Germline V gene data show CDR1 as GTSNPN and CDR2 as SVGIG (reference sequence). V dropped 1 base and J dropped 9 bases, with 13 bases sitting between them. The CDR3 sequence: CAWSGALVPEQFF. CDR3 DNA: TGTGCCTGGAGTGGGGCTCTAGTTCCTGAGCAGTTCTTC.

The chain links TRBV15 to TRBJ2-5, with 10 positions matching TRBD2. Germline V gene lookup returns CDR1 LNHNV and CDR2 YYDKDF (reference sequence). Losses at the gene ends were 8 bases for V and 4 bases for J; bases not matched to a gene: 1. The length of the CDR3 is 12 residues. The CDR3 sequence: CATEREGETQYF. The CDR3 coding sequence is TGTGCCACCGAGCGGGAGGGAGAGACCCAGTACTTC.

This clonotype was counted at least ten times. This chain's CDR3 is CASSPTLQEPQHF. The CDR3 DNA follows: TGTGCCAGCTCACCAACTCTGCAGGAGCCCCAGCATTTT. V is TRBV18 and J is TRBJ1-5; no firm D call. V dropped 2 bases and J dropped 8 bases, with 10 bases sitting between them. Per the germline V gene, CDR1 is KGHSH and CDR2 is LQKENI. This CDR3 region has 13 residues.

This clonotype has a handful of counts. The chain joins TRBV27 to TRBJ2-2, with D hard to call. The V gene's germline CDR1 is MNHEY and CDR2 SMNVEV (reference sequence). V was clipped by 6 bases and J by 1 base, with 6 bases between them. The CDR3 sequence is 13 residues long. DNA of the CDR3: TGTGCCAGCAGCCGACAGAACACCGGGGAGCTGTTTTTT. It encodes CASSRQNTGELFF.

The sample holds a few counts of this clonotype. A read error may explain this, as a much larger clone is one base away. J is TRBJ2-5 and V is TRBV2; unclear D gene. V lost 8 bases and J lost 2, with 12 bases in between. This CDR3 contains 13 residues. Germline CDR1 reads SNHLY; CDR2 reads FYNNEI. DNA of the CDR3: TGTGCCAGCGGTCCAGCGCGACAAGAGACCCAGTACTTC. It translates to CASGPARQETQYF.

This clonotype was seen only a few times. The chain links TRBV20-1 to TRBJ1-5; no clear D. The CDR3 consists of 16 residues. Trimming removed 3 bases at V and 2 bases at J, with 17 bases between. Germline CDR1 reads DFQATT; CDR2 reads SNEGSKA (reference sequence). DNA for the CDR3: TGCAGTGCTAGGGAGAGGTTAGGTGTGGGCAATCAGCCCCAGCATTTT. The encoded protein is CSARERLGVGNQPQHF.

This clonotype was seen many times. V gene TRBV12-3 or TRBV12-4 combines with J gene TRBJ1-5; tentatively, D is TRBD1 (6 bases). CDR3 size: 15 residues. Trimming removed 7 bases from V and 2 bases from J, with 15 bases in between. In DNA form, the CDR3 reads TGTGCCAGCACCCTAGGGGGGCTAGGCAATCAGCCCCAGCATTTT. Encoded protein: CASTLGGLGNQPQHF.

There are a few counts of this clonotype. The CDR3 coding sequence is TGTGCCAGCAGCTGGGCTAGCGGGAGGGTAAGCTCCTACAATGAGCAGTTCTTC. Amino acids: CASSWASGRVSSYNEQFF. The V call is TRBV7-9, the J call TRBJ2-1, with 12 bases fitting TRBD2. Trimming took 4 bases from V and 0 from J; bases not matched to a gene: 7. Germline CDR1 SEHNR, CDR2 FQNEAQ (reference sequence). The CDR3 consists of 18 residues.

This clonotype was observed many times. The V and J genes are TRBV5-1 and TRBJ2-7; 10 bases match TRBD1. The ends lost 8 bases at V and 2 bases at J; junction bases unmatched: 4. The CDR3 covers 13 residues. The V gene's germline CDR1 is SGHRS and CDR2 YFSETQ. The CDR3 DNA is TGCGCCAGTGGGACAGGGGATCCCTACGAGCAGTACTTC. The encoded protein is CASGTGDPYEQYF.

This clonotype was detected ten times or more. The chain has TRBV7-9 and TRBJ2-5, with 10 bases lining up with TRBD1. Germline V gives CDR1 SEHNR, CDR2 FQNEAQ (reference sequence). After removal of 5 bases from V and 5 bases from J, the junction contained 11 bases not matched to a gene. The CDR3 is made up of 16 amino acids. The CDR3 DNA reads TGTGCCAGCAGCCCCGCAGTGGGGGACAGGGGTGAGACCCAGTACTTC. Translated: CASSPAVGDRGETQYF.

The V and J genes are TRBV27 and TRBJ2-6, with TRBD2 matching 8 bases. The CDR3 sequence is 18 residues long. The ends lost 2 bases at V and 0 bases at J; junction bases unmatched: 6. Per germline, CDR1 MNHEY and CDR2 SMNVEV (reference sequence). The CDR3 region is CASSLLAGRSSGANVLTF. The CDR3 DNA is TGTGCCAGCAGTTTACTAGCGGGCCGAAGCTCTGGGGCCAACGTCCTGACTTTC. Complete variable domain (other parts from reference TRBV27 and TRBJ2-6): EAQVTQNPRYLITVTGKKLTVTCSQNMNHEYMSWYRQDPGLGLRQIYYSMNVEVTDKGDVPEGYKVSRKEKRNFPLILESPSPNQTSLYFCASSLLAGRSSGANVLTFGAGSRLTVL.

In the case of this clonotype: A read error is possible here, since a much larger clone lies one base away. The J gene is TRBJ1-3, the V gene TRBV3-1, with TRBD1 as a possible D gene (6 bases). CDR3 length: 15 residues. The germline V gene has CDR1 LGHDT and CDR2 YNNKEL (reference sequence). V lost 4 bases and J lost 3, with 13 bases in between. CDR3 residues: CASSPEGVIGNTIYF. In DNA, the CDR3 is TGTGCCAGCAGCCCAGAGGGGGTTATTGGAAACACCATATATTTT. The full variable domain, in which reference TRBV3-1 and TRBJ1-3 provide the parts outside the CDR3, is DTAVSQTPKYLVTQMGNDKSIKCEQNLGHDTMYWYKQDSKKFLKIMFSYNNKELIINETVPNRFSPKSPDKAHLNLHINSLELGDSAVYFCASSPEGVIGNTIYFGEGSWLTVV.

This clonotype was seen at least ten times. V and J are TRBV28 and TRBJ1-2; maybe TRBD1 (6 bases). The ends were cut back, 3 bases at V and 3 bases at J, with 14 bases in the middle. The CDR3 consists of 15 residues. Germline V gives CDR1 MDHEN, CDR2 SYDVKM. The CDR3 DNA reads as TGTGCCAGCAGTTTCTCAGGGGAAGCTGACTATGGCTACACCTTC. Its translation: CASSFSGEADYGYTF.

The chain is built from TRBV30 and TRBJ2-1; 13 positions match TRBD2. Germline loops: CDR1 GTSNPN, CDR2 SVGIG (reference sequence). Trimming at V came to 0 bases and at J to 5 bases, leaving 16 bases not matched to a gene. This CDR3 is built from 20 residues. Written as DNA, the CDR3 is TGTGCCTGGAGTGTCAAGAGGGGGACCTCCACTAGCGGGGGGGACAATGAGCAGTTCTTC. Amino acids: CAWSVKRGTSTSGGDNEQFF.

This clonotype was detected ten times or more. V is TRBV9 and J is TRBJ2-5; D possibly corresponds to TRBD1 (7 bases). CDR1 is SGDLS and CDR2 is YYNGEE in the germline V gene. The CDR3 has 14 amino acids. Trimming stripped 3 bases from V and 4 bases from J, with 13 bases between. The CDR3 coding sequence is TGTGCCAGCAGCGCCGGACAGGAGGGAGAGACCCAGTACTTC. Amino acid sequence: CASSAGQEGETQYF.

J is TRBJ2-5 and V is TRBV7-9; no firm D call. V was cut by 7 bases and J by 1 base, with 7 bases left in between. Germline V gives CDR1 SEHNR, CDR2 FQNEAQ (reference sequence). The CDR3 totals 12 residues. In nucleotides, the CDR3 is TGTGCCAGCAAGGGTATCCAAGAGACCCAGTACTTC. Its translation: CASKGIQETQYF.

This clonotype was counted at least ten times. The chain has TRBV7-6 and TRBJ2-1, with a weak D call TRBD2 (6 bases). From germline, CDR1 is SGHVS and CDR2 FNYEAQ. The CDR3 contains 14 residues. Trimming took off 4 bases at V and 7 bases at J, with 14 bases between the two ends. CDR3 coding DNA: TGTGCCAGCAGCTCAAGACTAGGTTTAAATGAGCAGTTCTTC. It translates to CASSSRLGLNEQFF.

This chain uses TRBV19 with TRBJ2-1; D gene uncertain. The CDR3 contains 15 residues. V was shortened by 3 bases and J by 6 bases, with 15 bases between the two germline ends. Germline lookup yields CDR1 LNHDA and CDR2 SQIVND (reference sequence). DNA for the CDR3: TGTGCCAGTAGTATCTCCGGTGGGATTGTCAATGAGCAGTTCTTC. This gives the protein CASSISGGIVNEQFF.

This clonotype was recorded a few times. The chain has TRBV6-2 or TRBV6-3 and TRBJ2-3, with TRBD2 as a possible D gene (6 bases). Deletions cut 2 bases from V and 10 bases from J, with 22 bases between. This CDR3 spans 16 amino acids. From germline, CDR1 is MNHEY and CDR2 SVGEGT. CDR3 residues: CASSYPGTRSSGAQYF. For the CDR3, the DNA is TGTGCCAGCAGTTACCCCGGGACTCGTTCCTCTGGTGCGCAGTATTTT.

This clonotype was detected many times. V and J are TRBV7-9 and TRBJ2-6; D could derive from TRBD1 or TRBD2 (5 bases each). Trimming cost V 3 bases and J 0 bases, with 15 bases left between them. CDR1 is SEHNR, CDR2 FQNEAQ, per germline (reference sequence). The CDR3 extends over 18 amino acids. CDR3 sequence: CASSLTGPPVSGANVLTF. DNA of the CDR3: TGTGCCAGCAGCTTGACGGGACCGCCGGTCTCTGGGGCCAACGTCCTGACTTTC.

This clonotype was picked up a small number of times. With a much larger clone just one base away, this may be a read error. The J gene is TRBJ2-3, the V gene TRBV7-9; D might be TRBD1 (6 bases). The CDR3 has 15 amino acids. Germline V gene data show CDR1 as SEHNR and CDR2 as FQNEAQ (reference sequence). The V gene lost 4 bases and the J gene lost 1 base, with 12 bases spanning the gap. CDR3 DNA sequence: TGTGCCAGCAGCTGCCGGGACACCCGCACAGATACGCAGTATTTT. Translation gives CASSCRDTRTDTQYF.

The chain links TRBV20-1 to TRBJ1-5; 10 bases map to TRBD1. The trim removed 7 bases at V and 4 bases at J, leaving 1 base unmatched. Germline V gives CDR1 DFQATT, CDR2 SNEGSKA (reference sequence). The CDR3 runs to 12 residues. CDR3 nucleotides: TGCAGTGGACAGGGGGCTAATCAGCCCCAGCATTTT. Translating gives CSGQGANQPQHF.

The chain is built from TRBV7-2 and TRBJ1-4; tentatively, D is TRBD1 (5 bases). V was trimmed by 3 bases and J by 4 bases, leaving 21 bases between them. The germline CDR1 and CDR2 sequences are SGHTA and FQGNSA. This CDR3 comprises 18 residues. CDR3 residues: CASSLQLAGGGINEKLFF. The DNA of the CDR3 is TGTGCCAGCAGCTTGCAACTAGCGGGGGGGGGGATTAATGAAAAACTGTTTTTT.

The DNA of the CDR3 is TGCGCCAGCAGCTTGGAAGCCGGGGGCAGGGTGAATGAGCAGTTCTTC. It codes for CASSLEAGGRVNEQFF. The genes are TRBV5-1 and TRBJ2-1, with D perhaps given as TRBD1 or TRBD2 (6 bases each). Germline V gene data show CDR1 as SGHRS and CDR2 as YFSETQ. The V end was cut by 0 bases, the J end by 7 bases, with 17 bases between. This CDR3 is built from 16 residues.

This clonotype was counted between two and nine times. J is TRBJ2-7 and V is TRBV4-1; 8 bases are shared with TRBD1. Germline lookup yields CDR1 MGHRA and CDR2 YSYEKL. The CDR3 covers 13 residues. Trimming took 4 bases from V and 5 from J; bases not matched to a gene: 4. CDR3 residues: CASSRTGSHEQYF. The CDR3 DNA reads TGCGCCAGCAGCCGGACAGGGTCCCACGAGCAGTACTTC.

This clonotype was seen only a few times. The gene calls are TRBV9 and TRBJ2-5; 12 bases match TRBD2. CDR1 is SGDLS, CDR2 YYNGEE, per germline. CDR3 length: 16 residues. V shed 2 bases, J shed 3 bases, and the junction held 5 bases outside the gene matches. CDR3 region: CASSVASGRVEETQYF. The CDR3, as DNA: TGTGCCAGCAGCGTCGCTAGCGGGAGGGTAGAAGAGACCCAGTACTTC.

This clonotype was picked up many times. The V call is TRBV28, the J call TRBJ2-7; 11 nucleotides line up with TRBD2. The V gene end was trimmed by 7 bases and the J gene end by 7 bases; junction bases not matched to a gene: 6. This CDR3 spans 13 amino acids. The germline gives CDR1 MDHEN, CDR2 SYDVKM. The CDR3, as DNA: TGTGCCAGCATCACTAGCGGGAGTGGTGAGCAGTACTTC. Translated, it gives CASITSGSGEQYF.

There are many counts of this clonotype. The chain uses TRBV7-9 and TRBJ2-7, with D unclear. Germline V gives CDR1 SEHNR, CDR2 FQNEAQ (reference sequence). V shed 1 base and J shed 3 bases, with 25 bases lying between them. The CDR3 extends over 19 amino acids. The CDR3 protein is CASSLVSSTVQFSDYEQYF. The DNA of the CDR3 is TGTGCCAGCAGCTTAGTATCATCTACCGTGCAATTCTCTGACTACGAGCAGTACTTC.

The rearrangement joins TRBV11-2 to TRBJ1-1; 11 nucleotides align to TRBD1. This CDR3 region has 16 residues. Unmatched junction bases numbered 5, after V lost 0 bases and J lost 5 bases. Germline-derived CDR1 and CDR2 are SGHAT and FQNNGV. This CDR3 reads CASSLDPGQGVTEAFF. In DNA form, the CDR3 reads TGTGCCAGCAGCTTAGATCCGGGACAGGGGGTGACTGAAGCTTTCTTT. Combining the CDR3 with reference TRBV11-2 and TRBJ1-1 gives the whole variable domain EAGVAQSPRYKIIEKRQSVAFWCNPISGHATLYWYQQILGQGPKLLIQFQNNGVVDDSQLPKDRFSAERLKGVDSTLKIQPAKLEDSAVYLCASSLDPGQGVTEAFFGQGTRLTVV.